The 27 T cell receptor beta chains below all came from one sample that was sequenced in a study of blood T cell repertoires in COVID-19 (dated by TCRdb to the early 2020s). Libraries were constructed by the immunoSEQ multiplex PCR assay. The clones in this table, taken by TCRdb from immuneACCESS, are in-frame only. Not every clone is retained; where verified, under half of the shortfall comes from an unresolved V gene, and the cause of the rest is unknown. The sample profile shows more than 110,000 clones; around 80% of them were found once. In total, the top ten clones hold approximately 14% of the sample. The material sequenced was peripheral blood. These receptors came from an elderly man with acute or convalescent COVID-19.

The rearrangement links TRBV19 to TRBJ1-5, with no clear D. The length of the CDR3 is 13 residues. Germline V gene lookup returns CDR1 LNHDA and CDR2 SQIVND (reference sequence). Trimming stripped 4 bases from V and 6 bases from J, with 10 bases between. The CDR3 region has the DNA TGTGCCAGTAGTACATTACTCACTCAGCCCCAGCATTTT. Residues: CASSTLLTQPQHF.

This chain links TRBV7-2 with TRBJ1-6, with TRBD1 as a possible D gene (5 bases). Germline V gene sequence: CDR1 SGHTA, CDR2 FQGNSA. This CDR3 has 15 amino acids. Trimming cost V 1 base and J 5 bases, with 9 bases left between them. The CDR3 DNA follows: TGTGCCAGCAGCTTAGAGGCAGGGAATAATTCACCCCTCCACTTT. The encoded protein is CASSLEAGNNSPLHF.

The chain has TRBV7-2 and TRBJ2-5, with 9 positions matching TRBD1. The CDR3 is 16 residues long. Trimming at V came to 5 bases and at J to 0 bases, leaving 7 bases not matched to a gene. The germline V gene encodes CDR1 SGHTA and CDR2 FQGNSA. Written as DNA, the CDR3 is TGTGCCAGCAGCCCGCGGGACAGGGACTACCAAGAGACCCAGTACTTC. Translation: CASSPRDRDYQETQYF.

The CDR3, as DNA: TGTGCCAGTAGTCCACGGGACAGCTATAGCAATCAGCCCCAGCATTTT. This gives the protein CASSPRDSYSNQPQHF. The V and J genes are TRBV19 and TRBJ1-5; 7 bases align to TRBD1. This CDR3 is 16 amino acids long. Germline V gene sequence: CDR1 LNHDA, CDR2 SQIVND (reference sequence). After removal of 5 bases from V and 0 bases from J, the junction contained 7 bases not matched to a gene.

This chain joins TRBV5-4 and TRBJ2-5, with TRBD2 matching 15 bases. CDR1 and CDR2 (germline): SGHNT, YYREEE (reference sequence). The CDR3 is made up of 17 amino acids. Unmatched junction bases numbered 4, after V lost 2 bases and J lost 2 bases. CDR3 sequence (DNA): TGTGCCAGCAGCTTAGGACTAGCGGGGGGGCGGCAAGAGACCCAGTACTTC. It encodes CASSLGLAGGRQETQYF.

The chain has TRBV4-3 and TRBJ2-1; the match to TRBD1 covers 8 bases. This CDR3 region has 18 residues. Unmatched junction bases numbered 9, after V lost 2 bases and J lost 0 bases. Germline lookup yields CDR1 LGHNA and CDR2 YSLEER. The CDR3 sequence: CASSQWVTGGSSYNEQFF. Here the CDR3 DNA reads TGCGCCAGCAGCCAATGGGTAACAGGGGGGAGCTCCTACAATGAGCAGTTCTTC.

The DNA of the CDR3 is TGTGCCAGCAGTCTTGGGAGCATCGGGACTTTCTTT. As protein: CASSLGSIGTFF. The chain uses TRBV12-3 or TRBV12-4 and TRBJ1-1; no clear D gene. This CDR3 has 12 amino acids. V was cut by 5 bases and J by 12 bases, with 16 bases left in between.

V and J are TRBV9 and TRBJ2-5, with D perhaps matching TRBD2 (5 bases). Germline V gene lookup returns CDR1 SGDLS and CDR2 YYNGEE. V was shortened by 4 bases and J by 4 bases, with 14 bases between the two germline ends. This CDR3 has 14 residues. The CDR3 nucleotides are TGTGCCAGCAGCCCGTCGGTAGGGAGAGAGACCCAGTACTTC. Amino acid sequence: CASSPSVGRETQYF.

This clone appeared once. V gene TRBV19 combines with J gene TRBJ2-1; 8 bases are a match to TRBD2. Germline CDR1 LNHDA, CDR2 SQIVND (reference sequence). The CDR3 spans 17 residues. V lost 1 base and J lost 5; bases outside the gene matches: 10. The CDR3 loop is CASSIGPGLGLNNEQFF. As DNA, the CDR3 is TGTGCCAGTAGTATAGGGCCGGGACTAGGCTTGAACAATGAGCAGTTCTTC.

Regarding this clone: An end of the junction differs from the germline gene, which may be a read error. The CDR3 reads CASSNTGYLFF. CDR3 DNA: TGTGCCAGTAGTAATACAGGGTATCTCTTCTTC. The chain links TRBV19 to TRBJ2-7; possible D gene TRBD1, 6 bases. Germline V gene data show CDR1 as LNHDA and CDR2 as SQIVND (reference sequence). The length of the CDR3 is 11 residues.

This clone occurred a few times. CDR3 sequence (DNA): TGTGCCAGCAGCTGGGACAGCCAGGGGCCCCAGCATTTT. Protein product: CASSWDSQGPQHF. The chain combines TRBV5-6 with TRBJ1-5; the match to TRBD1 covers 7 bases. The length of the CDR3 is 13 residues. Germline-derived CDR1 and CDR2 are SGHDT and YYEEEE. V was pared by 3 bases and J by 9 bases, with 6 bases of the junction left unmatched.

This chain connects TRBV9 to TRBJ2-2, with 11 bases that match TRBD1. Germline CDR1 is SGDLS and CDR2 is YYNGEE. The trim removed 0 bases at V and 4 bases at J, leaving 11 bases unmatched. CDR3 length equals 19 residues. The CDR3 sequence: CASSVGVAPGQGGTGELFF. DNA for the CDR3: TGTGCCAGCAGCGTAGGGGTTGCCCCGGGACAGGGGGGCACCGGGGAGCTGTTTTTT.

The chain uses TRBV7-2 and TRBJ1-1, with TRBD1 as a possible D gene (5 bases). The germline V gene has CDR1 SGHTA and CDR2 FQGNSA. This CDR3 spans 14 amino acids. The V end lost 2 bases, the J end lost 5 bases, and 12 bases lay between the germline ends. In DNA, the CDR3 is TGTGCCAGCAGCTTAAGAGGGGCGGGAACTGAAGCTTTCTTT. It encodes CASSLRGAGTEAFF.

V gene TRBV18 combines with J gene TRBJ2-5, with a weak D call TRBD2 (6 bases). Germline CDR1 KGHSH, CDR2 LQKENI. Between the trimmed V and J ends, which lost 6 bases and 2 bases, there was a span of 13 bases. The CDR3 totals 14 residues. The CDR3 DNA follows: TGTGCCAGCTCCCCTCCGGGAGTTCAAGAGACCCAGTACTTC. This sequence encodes CASSPPGVQETQYF.

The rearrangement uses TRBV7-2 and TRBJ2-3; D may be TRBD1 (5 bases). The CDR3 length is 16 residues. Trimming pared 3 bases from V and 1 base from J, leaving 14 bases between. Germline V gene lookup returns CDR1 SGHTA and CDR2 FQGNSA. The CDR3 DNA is TGTGCCAGCAGCTTCCCCCAGGGAACGGGCACAGATACGCAGTATTTT. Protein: CASSFPQGTGTDTQYF.

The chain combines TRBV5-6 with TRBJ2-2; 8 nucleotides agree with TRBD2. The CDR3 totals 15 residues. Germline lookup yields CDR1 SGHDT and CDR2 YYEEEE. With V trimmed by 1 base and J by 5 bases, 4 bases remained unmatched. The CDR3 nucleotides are TGTGCCAGCAGCTTGAGACCGGGAGGGACCGGGGAGCTGTTTTTT. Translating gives CASSLRPGGTGELFF.

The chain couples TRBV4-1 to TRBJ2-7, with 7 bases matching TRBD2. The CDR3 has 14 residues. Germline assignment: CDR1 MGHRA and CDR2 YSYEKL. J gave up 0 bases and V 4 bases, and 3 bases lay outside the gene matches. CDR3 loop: CASSPGTNSYEQYF. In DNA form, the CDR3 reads TGCGCCAGCAGCCCCGGGACTAACTCCTACGAGCAGTACTTC.

This CDR3 is CASSRAGRDEKLFF. The CDR3 nucleotides read TGTGCCAGCAGCCGGGCAGGGAGGGATGAAAAACTGTTTTTT. This rearrangement joins TRBV3-1 (or the pseudogene TRBV3-2) to TRBJ1-4, with D perhaps TRBD1 (5 bases). Germline-derived CDR1 and CDR2 are LGHDT and YNNKEL (reference sequence). Trimming stripped 4 bases from V and 6 bases from J, with 12 bases between. The CDR3 loop spans 14 amino acids.

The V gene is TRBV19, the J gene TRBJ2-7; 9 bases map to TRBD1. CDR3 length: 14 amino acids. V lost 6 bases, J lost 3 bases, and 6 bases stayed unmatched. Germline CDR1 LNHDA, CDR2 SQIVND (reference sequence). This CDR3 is CASRARDRDYEQYF. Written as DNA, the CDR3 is TGTGCCAGTAGGGCACGGGACAGGGACTACGAGCAGTACTTC.

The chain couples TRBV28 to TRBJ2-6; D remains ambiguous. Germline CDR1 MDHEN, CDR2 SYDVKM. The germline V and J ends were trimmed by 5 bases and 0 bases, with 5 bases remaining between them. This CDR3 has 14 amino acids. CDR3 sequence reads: CASSLLSGANVLTF. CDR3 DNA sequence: TGTGCCAGCAGTCTACTCTCTGGGGCCAACGTCCTGACTTTC.

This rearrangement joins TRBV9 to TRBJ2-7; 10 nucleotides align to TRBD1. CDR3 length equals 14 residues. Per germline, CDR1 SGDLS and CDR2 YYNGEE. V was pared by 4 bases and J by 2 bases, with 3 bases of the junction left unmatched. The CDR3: CASSKGQGAYEQYF. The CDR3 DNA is TGTGCCAGCAGCAAAGGACAGGGGGCCTACGAGCAGTACTTC.

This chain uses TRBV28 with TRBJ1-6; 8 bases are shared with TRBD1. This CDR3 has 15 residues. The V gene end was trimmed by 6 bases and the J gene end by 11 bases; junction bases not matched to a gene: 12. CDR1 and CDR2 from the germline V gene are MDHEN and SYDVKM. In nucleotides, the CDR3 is TGTGCCAGCAGGGACCTTCGACAGGGGCCGCCACCCCTCCACTTT. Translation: CASRDLRQGPPPLHF. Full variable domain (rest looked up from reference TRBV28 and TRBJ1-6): DVKVTQSSRYLVKRTGEKVFLECVQDMDHENMFWYRQDPGLGLRLIYFSYDVKMKEKGDIPEGYSVSREKKERFSLILESASTNQTSMYLCASRDLRQGPPPLHFGNGTRLTVT.

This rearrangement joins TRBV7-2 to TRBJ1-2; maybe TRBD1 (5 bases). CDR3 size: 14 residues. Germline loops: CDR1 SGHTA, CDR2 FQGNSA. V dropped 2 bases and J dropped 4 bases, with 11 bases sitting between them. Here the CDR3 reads CASSLQGPIYGYTF. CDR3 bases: TGTGCCAGCAGCTTACAGGGTCCCATCTATGGCTACACCTTC.

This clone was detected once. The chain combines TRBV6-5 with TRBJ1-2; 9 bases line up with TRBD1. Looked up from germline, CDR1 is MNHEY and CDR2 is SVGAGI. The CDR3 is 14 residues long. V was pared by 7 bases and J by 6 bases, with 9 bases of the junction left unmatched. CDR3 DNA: TGTGCCAGCATTACCCCGGGACAGGGACATGGCTACACCTTC. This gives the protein CASITPGQGHGYTF.

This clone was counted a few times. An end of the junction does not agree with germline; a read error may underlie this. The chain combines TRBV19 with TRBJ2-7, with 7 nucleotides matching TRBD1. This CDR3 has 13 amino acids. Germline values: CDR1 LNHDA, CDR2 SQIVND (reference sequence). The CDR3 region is CASSMGLNRDRNF. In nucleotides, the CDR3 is TGTGCCAGTAGTATGGGCTTAAATCGGGACAGAAACTTC.

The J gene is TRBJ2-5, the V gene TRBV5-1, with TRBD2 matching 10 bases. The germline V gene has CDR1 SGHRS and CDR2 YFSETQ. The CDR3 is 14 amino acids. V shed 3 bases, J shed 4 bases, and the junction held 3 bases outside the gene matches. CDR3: CASSSGLASETQYF. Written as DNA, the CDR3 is TGCGCCAGCAGCTCGGGACTAGCGTCAGAGACCCAGTACTTC.

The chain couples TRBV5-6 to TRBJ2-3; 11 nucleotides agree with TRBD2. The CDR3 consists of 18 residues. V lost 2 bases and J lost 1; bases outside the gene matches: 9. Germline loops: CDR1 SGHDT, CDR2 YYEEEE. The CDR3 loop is CASSFLSGTSGGTDTQYF. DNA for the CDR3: TGTGCCAGCAGCTTCCTTTCCGGGACTAGCGGAGGCACAGATACGCAGTATTTT.